This T cell receptor (beta chain) came from a study of beta chain features in type 1 diabetes. The investigators reverse transcribed all of the isolated RNA, so they sequenced expressed TCRB transcripts. Sequencing was performed with immunoSEQ multiplex PCR; in TCRdb, only in-frame clones are kept and a portion is missing. The sample consists of about 620,000 clones, less than 20% of them appearing once. The length of the CDR3 is 14 residues. From germline, CDR1 is MNHNY and CDR2 SVGAGI (reference sequence). V lost 2 bases and J lost 3, with 9 bases in between. This receptor was taken from a young man in good health. Material for sequencing was naive CD4+ T cells from blood. V usage is TRBV6-6 and J usage is TRBJ2-3; D is unclear. The CDR3 DNA is TGTGCCAGCAGTTACGGTCGCAGGACAGATACGCAGTATTTT. It is translated as CASSYGRRTDTQYF.